The rows below give T cell receptor beta chains drawn from one sample of a study of CD8 T cells in ankylosing spondylitis. TCRdb re-called the 5' RACE reads through MiXCR, storing one row per CDR3 protein. The sample holds roughly 230,000 distinct CDR3 sequences, 15% to 20% seen once. Source material: blood, either unsorted or a sorted T cell fraction (not recorded which). The source is a male donor with ankylosing spondylitis or in good health (not recorded which). Both conserved end residues are part of each CDR3. D genes are given only for firm matches. The listing skips clone size in some rows; elsewhere it reads once, few, many or a size class.

clone_size,d_call,j_call,v_call,cdr3_nt,cdr3_aa
few,TRBD1,TRBJ2-6,TRBV10-3,TGTGCCACTGAGGACAGGGCTGGGGCCAACGTCCTGACTTTC,CATEDRAGANVLTF
NA,TRBD2,TRBJ2-7,TRBV4-3,TGCGCCAGCAGCCCCATGGGGACTAGCGGAGCCTACGAGCAGTACTTC,CASSPMGTSGAYEQYF
few,NA,TRBJ2-7,TRBV5-1,TGCGCCAGCAGCTTGGCACAGTCCTCCTACGAGCAGTACTTC,CASSLAQSSYEQYF
NA,TRBD2,TRBJ2-5,TRBV29-1,TGCAGCGTTGATCCGCTAGCGGGAGGGCAAGAGACCCAGTACTTC,CSVDPLAGGQETQYF
many,NA,TRBJ1-5,TRBV27,TGTGCCAGCAGTTTATCCGCCACGTTTCAGCCCCAGCATTTT,CASSLSATFQPQHF
NA,TRBD2,TRBJ2-5,TRBV18,TGTGCCAGCTCACCAAAGGGAGGGGAGACCCAGTACTTC,CASSPKGGETQYF
few,TRBD2,TRBJ2-3,TRBV27,TGTGCCAGCAGTTTAATACTAGCGGGAGGTGCAGATACGCAGTATTTT,CASSLILAGGADTQYF
few,NA,TRBJ2-7,TRBV29-1,TGCAGCGTTGAAGAAGGAACCTACGAGCAGTACTTC,CSVEEGTYEQYF
few,TRBD2,TRBJ2-5,TRBV9,TGTGCCAGCAGCGTAGGGCTAGCGGGAGGTCCCTCGGAGACCCAGTACTTC,CASSVGLAGGPSETQYF
NA,NA,TRBJ2-2,TRBV4-1,TGCGCCAGCAGCCAAGTCTGGACCGGGGAGCTGTTTTTT,CASSQVWTGELFF
NA,TRBD2,TRBJ2-7,TRBV20-1,TGCAGTGCTAAGGCTAGCGGGAGGGCCAGCGAGCAGTACTTC,CSAKASGRASEQYF
NA,NA,TRBJ1-1,TRBV4-1,TGCGCCAGCAGCCAAGGTTGGGGAGGGGATGAAGCTTTCTTT,CASSQGWGGDEAFF